Shown below are 22 T cell receptor beta chains from a single sample sequenced in a study of blood T cell repertoires in COVID-19. Assay used: immunoSEQ multiplex PCR; TCRdb lists only in-frame clones, some missing. The table shows roughly 410,000 clones, with more than 70% occurring only once. The sequencing input was peripheral blood. The receptors were gathered from a woman aged 60-70 years with COVID-19, enrolled during active disease.

In regard to this clone: Other DNA variants within this sample encode the same CDR3. The chain carries TRBV5-4 and TRBJ1-6; D is ambiguous. V lost 1 base and J lost 9, with 5 bases in between. The CDR3 totals 12 residues. Germline V CDR1 and CDR2: SGHNT, YYREEE (reference sequence). This CDR3 is CASSLRGSPLHF. DNA for the CDR3: TGTGCCAGCAGCTTGCGGGGTTCACCCCTCCACTTT.

This clone is a singleton in its sample. V and J are TRBV6-5 and TRBJ1-1; D is undetermined. The germline V and J ends were trimmed by 7 bases and 1 base, with 13 bases remaining between them. The CDR3 length is 14 residues. The germline V gene encodes CDR1 MNHEY and CDR2 SVGAGI. This CDR3 reads CASTSGRANTEAFF. The CDR3 DNA follows: TGTGCCAGCACCTCCGGGCGGGCGAACACTGAAGCTTTCTTT.

The V gene is TRBV5-1, the J gene TRBJ1-1; D perhaps matches TRBD1 (6 bases). V was cut by 4 bases and J by 1 base, with 11 bases left in between. The CDR3 has 14 residues. Germline V gene sequence: CDR1 SGHRS, CDR2 YFSETQ. Here the CDR3 reads CASSAGTTNTEAFF. CDR3 in DNA: TGCGCCAGCAGCGCCGGGACAACGAACACTGAAGCTTTCTTT.

The chain carries TRBV4-1 and TRBJ2-7; 10 bases are a match to TRBD2. V dropped 0 bases and J dropped 4; count of bases not matched to a gene: 6. Germline CDR1 is MGHRA and CDR2 is YSYEKL. This CDR3 spans 16 amino acids. The CDR3, as DNA: TGCGCCAGCAGCCAAGACTTAGGGACTAGCGTGTACGAGCAGTACTTC. As protein: CASSQDLGTSVYEQYF.

J is TRBJ1-5 and V is TRBV7-9; 8 positions agree with TRBD1. The CDR3 extends over 14 amino acids. The ends lost 5 bases at V and 6 bases at J; junction bases unmatched: 6. In germline, CDR1 is SEHNR, CDR2 FQNEAQ (reference sequence). In DNA, the CDR3 is TGTGCCAGCAGCACAGGGGGGTTCCGTCAGCCCCAGCATTTT. Protein product: CASSTGGFRQPQHF.

V usage is TRBV6-5 and J usage is TRBJ2-1, with 8 nucleotides matching TRBD1. Germline V lookup: CDR1 MNHEY, CDR2 SVGAGI. The CDR3 is made up of 15 amino acids. V shed 2 bases and J 7 bases; nucleotides not matched to a gene: 7. DNA for the CDR3: TGTGCCAGCAGTTACGGGAGACAGGGGAGGAATGAGCAGTTCTTC. Encoded protein: CASSYGRQGRNEQFF.

The genes are TRBV18 and TRBJ2-5; D perhaps matches TRBD1 (5 bases). Looked up from germline, CDR1 is KGHSH and CDR2 is LQKENI. The CDR3 is 14 amino acids. V shed 2 bases and J shed 1 base, with 8 bases lying between them. CDR3 in DNA: TGTGCCAGCTCACCATGGCAGGGCCAAGAGACCCAGTACTTC. This codes for CASSPWQGQETQYF.

This chain links TRBV6-5 with TRBJ1-1, with TRBD1 matching 9 bases. Germline CDR1 is MNHEY and CDR2 is SVGAGI. J lost 4 bases, V lost 7 bases, and 4 bases had no gene match. The CDR3 consists of 13 residues. The CDR3 region has the DNA TGTGCCAGCACACAGGGGGCTAGCACTGAAGCTTTCTTT. Translating it yields CASTQGASTEAFF.

This chain uses TRBV5-8 with TRBJ1-5, with 7 bases that match TRBD1. The CDR3 has 17 amino acids. The trim removed 2 bases at V and 1 base at J, leaving 9 bases unmatched. CDR1 is SGHTS, CDR2 YDEGEE, per germline. The CDR3: CASSFTGTAASNQPQHF. The CDR3 nucleotides read TGTGCCAGCAGCTTTACCGGGACAGCAGCCAGCAATCAGCCCCAGCATTTT.

The V and J genes are TRBV2 and TRBJ1-2; no clear D. CDR1 SNHLY and CDR2 FYNNEI come from the germline V gene. The CDR3 loop spans 14 amino acids. Trimming stripped 5 bases from V and 4 bases from J, with 14 bases between. The CDR3 sequence: CASSPATGSYGYTF. The CDR3 DNA is TGTGCCAGCAGTCCCGCGACGGGGTCCTATGGCTACACCTTC.

The chain joins TRBV10-1 to TRBJ1-1; TRBD1 might be the D (6 bases). There are 15 residues in the CDR3. The ends were cut back, 4 bases at V and 6 bases at J, with 18 bases in the middle. Germline loops: CDR1 WNHNN, CDR2 SYGVQD (reference sequence). CDR3 sequence (DNA): TGCGCCAGCAGTGTTAGCAGGGGAATGTACGCTGAAGCTTTCTTT. This codes for CASSVSRGMYAEAFF.

J is TRBJ1-2 and V is TRBV3-1 (or the pseudogene TRBV3-2); 8 bases line up with TRBD1. After removal of 4 bases from V and 7 bases from J, the junction contained 8 bases not matched to a gene. CDR3 length: 14 residues. The V gene's germline CDR1 is LGHDT and CDR2 YNNKEL (reference sequence). The CDR3 DNA reads TGTGCCAGCAGCCCGCAGGGGGCTAGGGGTGGCTACACCTTC. Its translation: CASSPQGARGGYTF.

This clone was detected once. The chain joins TRBV23-1 to TRBJ2-3, with 7 bases lining up with TRBD2. TRBV23-1 is placed among ORFs of uncertain function. After removal of 5 bases from V and 2 bases from J, the junction contained 10 bases not matched to a gene. CDR3 length: 16 residues. DNA of the CDR3: TGCGCCAGCAGTGGGCTAGCGGATTTCTTCACAGATACGCAGTATTTT. This gives the protein CASSGLADFFTDTQYF.

V is TRBV5-1 and J is TRBJ2-5, with 10 bases fitting TRBD2. The CDR3 contains 15 residues. The germline gives CDR1 SGHRS, CDR2 YFSETQ. Unmatched junction bases numbered 9, after V lost 5 bases and J lost 5 bases. CDR3 in DNA: TGCGCCAGCAGGGAAAGCGGGGGGGCAGTGGAGACCCAGTACTTC. This encodes CASRESGGAVETQYF.

The chain joins TRBV3-1 (or the pseudogene TRBV3-2) to TRBJ2-3; 8 bases align to TRBD1. Trimming cost V 4 bases and J 0 bases; bases outside gene matches: 9. CDR1 and CDR2 from the germline V gene are LGHDT and YNNKEL (reference sequence). The CDR3 consists of 17 residues. The CDR3 is CASSRGTGVPSTDTQYF. The CDR3 DNA reads TGTGCCAGCAGCCGCGGGACAGGCGTCCCTAGCACAGATACGCAGTATTTT.

CDR3: CASCKAANEETQYF. The CDR3 DNA sequence: TGTGCCAGCTGCAAGGCGGCTAACGAAGAGACCCAGTACTTC. The chain employs TRBV7-9 and TRBJ2-5; D is unclear. V gave up 8 bases and J gave up 3 bases, with 16 bases separating them. The V gene's germline CDR1 is SEHNR and CDR2 FQNEAQ (reference sequence). The CDR3 extends over 14 amino acids.

A few counts support this clone. The chain is built from TRBV11-2 and TRBJ1-1; D is uncertain. Germline lookup yields CDR1 SGHAT and CDR2 FQNNGV. Deletions cut 3 bases from V and 0 bases from J, with 5 bases between. This CDR3 has 13 residues. CDR3 bases: TGTGCCAGCAGCTTTGAGGTGAACACTGAAGCTTTCTTT. Translating it yields CASSFEVNTEAFF.

The V call is TRBV3-1 (or the pseudogene TRBV3-2), the J call TRBJ1-5, with D possibly being TRBD1 (6 bases). Germline values: CDR1 LGHDT, CDR2 YNNKEL (reference sequence). Trimming left V 0 bases short and J 9 bases short, with 9 bases between. This CDR3 region has 13 residues. The CDR3 region has the DNA TGTGCCAGCAGCCAAGATTGGGGGCGGCCCCAGCATTTT. It encodes CASSQDWGRPQHF.

The V and J genes are TRBV19 and TRBJ2-6; D might be TRBD1 (6 bases). The CDR3 extends over 16 amino acids. Per germline, CDR1 LNHDA and CDR2 SQIVND (reference sequence). V was shortened by 7 bases and J by 0 bases, with 13 bases between the two germline ends. CDR3 residues: CASKTGRSSGANVLTF. CDR3 DNA sequence: TGTGCCAGTAAGACAGGTCGTAGCTCTGGGGCCAACGTCCTGACTTTC.

The chain recombines TRBV28 with TRBJ2-1, with TRBD1 identical over 11 bases. The V gene end was trimmed by 8 bases and the J gene end by 7 bases; junction bases not matched to a gene: 7. The germline V gene encodes CDR1 MDHEN and CDR2 SYDVKM. CDR3 length: 14 residues. The CDR3 is CASYHRDRGNEQFF. The CDR3 DNA sequence: TGTGCCAGCTACCACCGGGACAGGGGGAATGAGCAGTTCTTC.

This chain uses TRBV9 with TRBJ1-2; possible D gene TRBD1, 5 bases. Between the trimmed V and J ends, which lost 0 bases and 4 bases, there was a span of 10 bases. The germline V gene has CDR1 SGDLS and CDR2 YYNGEE. CDR3 length: 14 residues. The CDR3, as DNA: TGTGCCAGCAGCGTAGGTTGGGGCGGCTATGGCTACACCTTC. Its protein is CASSVGWGGYGYTF. The whole variable domain, remainder taken from reference TRBV9 and TRBJ1-2, is DSGVTQTPKHLITATGQRVTLRCSPRSGDLSVYWYQQSLDQGLQFLIQYYNGEERAKGNILERFSAQQFPDLHSELNLSSLELGDSALYFCASSVGWGGYGYTFGSGTRLTVV.

This chain connects TRBV19 to TRBJ1-4; D is unclear. V was cut by 6 bases and J by 7 bases, with 18 bases left in between. CDR3 length equals 15 residues. The germline gives CDR1 LNHDA, CDR2 SQIVND (reference sequence). The CDR3 nucleotides are TGTGCCAGTAGCATTAGGACTCCCCGCGTTGAAAAACTGTTTTTT. It specifies CASSIRTPRVEKLFF.